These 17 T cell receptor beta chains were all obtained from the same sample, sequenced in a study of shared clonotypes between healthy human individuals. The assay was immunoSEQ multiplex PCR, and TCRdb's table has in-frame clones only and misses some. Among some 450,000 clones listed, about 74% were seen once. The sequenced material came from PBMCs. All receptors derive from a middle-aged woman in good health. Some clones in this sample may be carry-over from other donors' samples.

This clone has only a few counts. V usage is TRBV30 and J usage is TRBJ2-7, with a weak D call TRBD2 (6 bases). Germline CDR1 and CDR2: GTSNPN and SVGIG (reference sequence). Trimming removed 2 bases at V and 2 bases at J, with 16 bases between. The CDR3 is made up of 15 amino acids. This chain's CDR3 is CAWSRGGTYPYEQYF. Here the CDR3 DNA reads TGTGCCTGGAGTCGAGGCGGGACCTACCCCTACGAGCAGTACTTC.

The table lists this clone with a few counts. The DNA of the CDR3 is TGTGCCAGCAGCCCTCGGGGGAACACTGAAGCTTTCTTT. It codes for CASSPRGNTEAFF. The rearrangement uses TRBV7-3 and TRBJ1-1; D remains unclear. CDR3 size: 13 residues. Trimming took 5 bases from V and 1 from J, leaving 8 bases between them. Per the germline V gene, CDR1 is SGHTA and CDR2 is FQGTGA.

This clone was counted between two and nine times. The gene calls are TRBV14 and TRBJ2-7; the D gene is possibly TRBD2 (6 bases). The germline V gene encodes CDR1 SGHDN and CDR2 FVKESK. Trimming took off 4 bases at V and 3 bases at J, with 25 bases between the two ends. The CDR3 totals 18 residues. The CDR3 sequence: CASSPQIPGAGRGYEQYF. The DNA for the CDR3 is TGTGCCAGCAGCCCTCAGATTCCAGGAGCAGGGCGGGGCTACGAGCAGTACTTC.

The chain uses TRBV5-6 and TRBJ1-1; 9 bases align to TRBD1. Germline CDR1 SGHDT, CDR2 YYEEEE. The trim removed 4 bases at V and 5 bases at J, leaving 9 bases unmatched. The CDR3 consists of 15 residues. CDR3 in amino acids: CASSGKTGGETEAFF. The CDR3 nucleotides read TGTGCCAGCAGCGGGAAGACAGGGGGAGAGACTGAAGCTTTCTTT. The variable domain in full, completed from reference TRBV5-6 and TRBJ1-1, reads DAGVTQSPTHLIKTRGQQVTLRCSPKSGHDTVSWYQQALGQGPQFIFQYYEEEERQRGNFPDRFSGHQFPNYSSELNVNALLLGDSALYLCASSGKTGGETEAFFGQGTRLTVV.

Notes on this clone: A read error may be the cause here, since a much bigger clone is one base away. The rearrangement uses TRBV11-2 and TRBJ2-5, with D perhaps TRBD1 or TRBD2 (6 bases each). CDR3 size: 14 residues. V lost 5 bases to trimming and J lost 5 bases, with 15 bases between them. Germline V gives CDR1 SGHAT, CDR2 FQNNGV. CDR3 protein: CASSTIGGWETQYF. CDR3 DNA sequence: TGTGCCAGCAGCACAATAGGGGGGTGGGAGACCCAGTACTTC.

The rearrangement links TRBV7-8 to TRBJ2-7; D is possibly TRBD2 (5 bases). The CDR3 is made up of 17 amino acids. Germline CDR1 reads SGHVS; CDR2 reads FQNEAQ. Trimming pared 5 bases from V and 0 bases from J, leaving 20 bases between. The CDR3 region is CASSLISGFPHSYEQYF. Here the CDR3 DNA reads TGTGCCAGCAGCCTGATCTCGGGATTTCCTCACTCCTACGAGCAGTACTTC.

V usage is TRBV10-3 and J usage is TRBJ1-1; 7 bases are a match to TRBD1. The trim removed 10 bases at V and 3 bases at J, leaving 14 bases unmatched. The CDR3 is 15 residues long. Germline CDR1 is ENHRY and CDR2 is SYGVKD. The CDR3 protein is CATSGTEGIHTEAFF. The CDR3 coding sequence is TGTGCCACGAGCGGGACAGAGGGTATACACACTGAAGCTTTCTTT.

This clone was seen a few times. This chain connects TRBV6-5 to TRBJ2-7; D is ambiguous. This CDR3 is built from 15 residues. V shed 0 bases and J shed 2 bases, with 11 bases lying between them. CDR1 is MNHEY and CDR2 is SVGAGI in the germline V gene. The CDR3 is CASSYSSGSAYEQYF. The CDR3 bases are TGTGCCAGCAGTTACTCATCCGGGTCCGCCTACGAGCAGTACTTC.

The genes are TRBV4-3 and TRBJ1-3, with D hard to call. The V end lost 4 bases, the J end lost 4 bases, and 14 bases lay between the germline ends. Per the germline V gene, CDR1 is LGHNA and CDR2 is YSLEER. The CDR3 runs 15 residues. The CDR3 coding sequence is TGCGCCAGCAGCCCCCGTGGGTCGGGAGGAAACACCATATATTTT. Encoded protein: CASSPRGSGGNTIYF.

The CDR3 nucleotides are TGCAGCGTTGACACTAGCGGGAGAGGGGAGCAGTTCTTC. This sequence encodes CSVDTSGRGEQFF. J is TRBJ2-1 and V is TRBV29-1, with 11 bases that match TRBD2. Trimming at V came to 3 bases and at J to 10 bases, leaving 5 bases not matched to a gene. The CDR3 totals 13 residues. From germline, CDR1 is SQVTM and CDR2 ANQGSEA.

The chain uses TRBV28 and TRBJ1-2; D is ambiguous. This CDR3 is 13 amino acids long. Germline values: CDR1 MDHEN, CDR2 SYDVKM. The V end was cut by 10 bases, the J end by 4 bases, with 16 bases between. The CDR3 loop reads CATGLREGYGYTF. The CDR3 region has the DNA TGTGCCACCGGCCTGAGGGAGGGCTATGGCTACACCTTC.

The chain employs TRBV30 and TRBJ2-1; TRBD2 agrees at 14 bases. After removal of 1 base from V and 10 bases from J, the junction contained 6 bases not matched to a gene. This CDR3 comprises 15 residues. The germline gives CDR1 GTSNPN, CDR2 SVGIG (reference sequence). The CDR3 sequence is CAWSDGTSGGVEQFF. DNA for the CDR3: TGTGCCTGGAGTGACGGGACTAGCGGGGGAGTGGAGCAGTTCTTC. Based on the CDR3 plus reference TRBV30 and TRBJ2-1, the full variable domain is SQTIHQWPATLVQPVGSPLSLECTVEGTSNPNLYWYRQAAGRGLQLLFYSVGIGQISSEVPQNLSASRPQDRQFILSSKKLLLSDSGFYLCAWSDGTSGGVEQFFGPGTRLTVL.

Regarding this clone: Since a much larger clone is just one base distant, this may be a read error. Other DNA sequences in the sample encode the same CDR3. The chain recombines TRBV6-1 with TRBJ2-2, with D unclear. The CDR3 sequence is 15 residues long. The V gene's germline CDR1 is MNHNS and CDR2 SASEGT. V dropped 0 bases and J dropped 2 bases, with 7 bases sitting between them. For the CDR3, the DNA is TGTGCCAGCAGTGAAGCAGGAACCAACACCGGGGAGCTGTTTTTT. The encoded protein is CASSEAGTNTGELFF.

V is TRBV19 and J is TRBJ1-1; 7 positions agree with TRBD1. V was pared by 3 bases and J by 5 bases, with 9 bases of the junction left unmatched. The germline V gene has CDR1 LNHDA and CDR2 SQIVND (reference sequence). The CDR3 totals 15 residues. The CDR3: CASSMGTAQQTEAFF. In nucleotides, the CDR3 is TGTGCCAGTAGTATGGGGACAGCCCAACAGACTGAAGCTTTCTTT.

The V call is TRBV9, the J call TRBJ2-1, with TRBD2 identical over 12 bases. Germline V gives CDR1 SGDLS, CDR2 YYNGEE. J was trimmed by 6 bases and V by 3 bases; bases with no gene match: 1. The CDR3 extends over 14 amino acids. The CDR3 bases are TGTGCCAGCAGCGCTAGCGGGAGGGGCAATGAGCAGTTCTTC. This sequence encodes CASSASGRGNEQFF.

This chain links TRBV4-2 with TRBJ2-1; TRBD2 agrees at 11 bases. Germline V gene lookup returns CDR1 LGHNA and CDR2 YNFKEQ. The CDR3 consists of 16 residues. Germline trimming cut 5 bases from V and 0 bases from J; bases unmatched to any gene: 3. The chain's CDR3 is CASSSGTSGSYNEQFF. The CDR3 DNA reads TGTGCCAGCAGCTCCGGGACTAGCGGCTCCTACAATGAGCAGTTCTTC.

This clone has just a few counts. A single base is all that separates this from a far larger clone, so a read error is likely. The DNA of the CDR3 is TGCGCCAGCAGCCAAGGTCGGGTCGTCACTAATGAAAAACTGCTTTTT. Translation gives CASSQGRVVTNEKLLF. The chain has TRBV4-3 and TRBJ1-4, with unresolved D. Germline V gene lookup returns CDR1 LGHNA and CDR2 YSLEER. This CDR3 has 16 amino acids.